This T cell receptor (beta chain) was recovered during a study of blood T cell repertoires in COVID-19. Study details: Italy, Spain and the United States were the sources of the convalescent and acute COVID-19 samples. PBMCs, B-cell-depleted T cells, or T cells provided the cDNA or gDNA that made up the material.

Only one count was recorded for this clone. As originally analysed: Estimation of nucleated cell counts was performed using reference gene primer amplification. Measured with immunoSEQ multiplex PCR; TCRdb has only the in-frame clones, and not every one. V, J and clone size were drawn from that table, and D and trimming were deduced from the DNA. The sample comprises 250,000 or so clones, less than 90% of which are singletons, and 1.5% rests with the top ten. The sequence was obtained from a woman aged 40 to 55 who had recovered from COVID-19. Sequenced material: peripheral blood.

The chain's CDR3 is CASRIQGEAFF. Here the CDR3 DNA reads TGCGCCAGCAGGATCCAGGGCGAAGCTTTCTTT. This rearrangement joins TRBV5-1 to TRBJ1-1; D might be TRBD1 (5 bases). Per the germline V gene, CDR1 is SGHRS and CDR2 is YFSETQ. CDR3 length: 11 residues. V was trimmed by 5 bases and J by 8 bases, leaving 10 bases between them.